The 18 T cell receptor beta chains presented below share a single source sample, sequenced in a study of blood T cell repertoires in COVID-19 (dated by TCRdb to the early 2020s). Libraries were constructed by the immunoSEQ multiplex PCR assay. This immuneACCESS table, as held by TCRdb, lists in-frame sequences with V and J called but not all clones. Of the missing ones, under half trace to an unresolved V gene in checked studies; the others have no known cause. The sample profile shows about 73,000 clones; roughly 83% of them were found once. Jointly, the top ten make up roughly 5.7% of the sample. Sequencing used peripheral blood. These receptors all come from a woman in her sixties or seventies with acute or convalescent COVID-19.

This clone was detected a few times. The rearrangement joins TRBV4-1 to TRBJ1-1; weak D call: TRBD1 (6 bases). CDR1 is MGHRA and CDR2 is YSYEKL in the germline V gene. Trimming cost V 2 bases and J 1 base, with 11 bases left between them. The CDR3 consists of 15 residues. Written as DNA, the CDR3 is TGCGCCAGCAGCCAACAGCCGGACAGGAACACTGAAGCTTTCTTT. Translating gives CASSQQPDRNTEAFF.

The chain carries TRBV3-1 (or the pseudogene TRBV3-2) and TRBJ2-3, with 11 bases identical to TRBD2. Germline V CDR1 and CDR2: LGHDT, YNNKEL (reference sequence). The CDR3 covers 16 residues. Trimming cost V 4 bases and J 6 bases; bases outside gene matches: 9. The CDR3 sequence is CASSLRTSGRQDTQYF. The DNA for the CDR3 is TGTGCCAGCAGCCTCAGGACTAGCGGGCGGCAGGATACGCAGTATTTT.

The CDR3 DNA is TGTGCCAGCAATAGGGGGACCAGCTCCTACGAGCAGTACTTC. As protein: CASNRGTSSYEQYF. This chain uses TRBV14 with TRBJ2-7; TRBD1 is a possible D gene (6 bases). The CDR3 length is 14 residues. Germline lookup yields CDR1 SGHDN and CDR2 FVKESK. The V and J ends lost 7 bases and 0 bases respectively, with 13 bases between them. The full variable domain, its missing parts supplied by reference TRBV14 and TRBJ2-7, is EAGVTQFPSHSVIEKGQTVTLRCDPISGHDNLYWYRRVMGKEIKFLLHFVKESKQDESGMPNNRFLAERTGGTYSTLKVQPAELEDSGVYFCASNRGTSSYEQYFGPGTRLTVT.

This rearrangement joins TRBV6-2 or TRBV6-3 to TRBJ2-1, with TRBD2 matching 13 bases. CDR1 and CDR2 (germline): MNHEY, SVGEGT. The CDR3 loop spans 18 amino acids. Trimming removed 0 bases from V and 1 base from J; junction bases left unmatched: 3. CDR3 sequence: CASSYSTSGGSSYNEQFF. The CDR3 DNA is TGTGCCAGCAGTTACTCGACTAGCGGGGGGTCTTCCTACAATGAGCAGTTCTTC.

V usage is TRBV19 and J usage is TRBJ2-4; D possibly corresponds to TRBD1 (6 bases). Trimming left V 1 base short and J 11 bases short, with 21 bases between. There are 16 residues in the CDR3. Germline assignment: CDR1 LNHDA and CDR2 SQIVND (reference sequence). This CDR3 is CASSIGGHGQPGVQYF. The CDR3 bases are TGTGCCAGTAGTATAGGGGGGCACGGGCAGCCTGGCGTTCAGTACTTC.

J is TRBJ2-3 and V is TRBV5-1; 8 bases line up with TRBD1. Trimming cost V 4 bases and J 2 bases; bases outside gene matches: 3. The CDR3 length is 14 residues. Per germline, CDR1 SGHRS and CDR2 YFSETQ. The CDR3 here is CASSRQGLTDTQYF. The CDR3 nucleotides are TGCGCCAGCAGCCGACAGGGGCTCACAGATACGCAGTATTTT. Variable domain in full (rest from reference TRBV5-1 and TRBJ2-3): KAGVTQTPRYLIKTRGQQVTLSCSPISGHRSVSWYQQTPGQGLQFLFEYFSETQRNKGNFPGRFSGRQFSNSRSEMNVSTLELGDSALYLCASSRQGLTDTQYFGPGTRLTVL.

V usage is TRBV7-2 and J usage is TRBJ1-1; 8 bases agree with TRBD1. The CDR3 runs 17 residues. Trimming at V came to 4 bases and at J to 3 bases, leaving 13 bases not matched to a gene. Germline CDR1 reads SGHTA; CDR2 reads FQGNSA. The CDR3, as DNA: TGTGCCAGCAGCTCTGGGACAGGACCCCTACCATACACTGAAGCTTTCTTT. This sequence encodes CASSSGTGPLPYTEAFF.

This clone was recorded a few times. The chain uses TRBV9 and TRBJ2-7; D possibly corresponds to TRBD1 (8 bases). The V end was cut by 4 bases, the J end by 3 bases, with 14 bases between. Per germline, CDR1 SGDLS and CDR2 YYNGEE. This CDR3 is built from 14 residues. CDR3 loop: CASSYTGGGYEQYF. The CDR3 DNA reads TGTGCCAGCAGCTATACAGGGGGGGGCTACGAGCAGTACTTC.

The chain is built from TRBV3-1 (or the pseudogene TRBV3-2) and TRBJ1-2; D gene ambiguous. CDR3 length equals 12 residues. Germline-derived CDR1 and CDR2 are LGHDT and YNNKEL (reference sequence). V lost 6 bases to trimming and J lost 2 bases, with 7 bases between them. The CDR3, as DNA: TGTGCCAGCAGTACGGGGAACTATGGCTACACCTTC. It specifies CASSTGNYGYTF.

This chain joins TRBV3-1 (or the pseudogene TRBV3-2) and TRBJ1-2, with D hard to call. The ends were cut back, 1 base at V and 5 bases at J, with 14 bases in the middle. From germline, CDR1 is LGHDT and CDR2 YNNKEL (reference sequence). The CDR3 is 15 amino acids. The CDR3 DNA reads as TGTGCCAGCAGCCAAGCTCCGGGGATCGGGTATGGCTACACCTTC. It specifies CASSQAPGIGYGYTF.

The chain recombines TRBV5-1 with TRBJ1-1, with 7 bases aligning to TRBD1. This CDR3 has 17 residues. The V segment lost 4 bases and the J segment 0 bases; nucleotides outside the gene matches: 12. Germline CDR1 and CDR2: SGHRS and YFSETQ. The CDR3 nucleotides are TGCGCCAGCAGCCCTGGGACAGTTAGGCTCATGAACACTGAAGCTTTCTTT. Translated: CASSPGTVRLMNTEAFF.

V and J are TRBV7-3 and TRBJ1-1, with unresolved D. V was shortened by 4 bases and J by 5 bases, with 11 bases between the two germline ends. Looked up from germline, CDR1 is SGHTA and CDR2 is FQGTGA. CDR3 length: 13 residues. CDR3: CASSSNRETEAFF. DNA of the CDR3: TGTGCCAGCAGCTCGAATAGAGAGACTGAAGCTTTCTTT.

V is TRBV28 and J is TRBJ1-4; no definite D call. CDR3 length: 14 amino acids. Trimming cost V 6 bases and J 4 bases, with 12 bases left between them. The germline V gene encodes CDR1 MDHEN and CDR2 SYDVKM. The CDR3 region is CASRPDTVNEKLFF. The CDR3 DNA reads TGTGCCAGCAGACCAGACACAGTTAATGAAAAACTGTTTTTT.

J is TRBJ1-2 and V is TRBV9; perhaps TRBD1 as D (5 bases). The germline CDR1 and CDR2 sequences are SGDLS and YYNGEE. The V end was cut by 4 bases, the J end by 6 bases, with 16 bases between. The CDR3 runs 14 residues. The CDR3 here is CASSPQTGVHGYTF. As DNA, the CDR3 is TGTGCCAGCAGCCCCCAGACGGGGGTTCATGGCTACACCTTC.

The chain carries TRBV24-1 and TRBJ2-3; 13 bases are a match to TRBD2. This CDR3 has 17 residues. V shed 3 bases, J shed 3 bases, and the junction held 5 bases outside the gene matches. Germline CDR1 KGHDR, CDR2 SFDVKD. CDR3 DNA sequence: TGTGCCACCAGTGATACTAGCGGGGGGGCCGGAACAGATACGCAGTATTTT. It codes for CATSDTSGGAGTDTQYF.

V usage is TRBV10-3 and J usage is TRBJ1-1, with 11 bases identical to TRBD1. The CDR3 covers 14 residues. J gave up 4 bases and V 6 bases, and 4 bases lay outside the gene matches. Germline CDR1 and CDR2: ENHRY and SYGVKD. The CDR3 reads CAIRPGTGGTEAFF. DNA for the CDR3: TGTGCCATCAGGCCCGGGACAGGGGGCACTGAAGCTTTCTTT.

The V call is TRBV19, the J call TRBJ1-5; 7 positions match TRBD1. The CDR3 is made up of 15 amino acids. Germline values: CDR1 LNHDA, CDR2 SQIVND (reference sequence). V gave up 5 bases and J gave up 7 bases; unmatched junction bases: 11. CDR3 coding DNA: TGTGCCAGTAGTTCGACAGGGAGTTTGTGGCAGCCCCAGCATTTT. It encodes CASSSTGSLWQPQHF.

This clone has just a few counts. This sequence joins TRBV29-1 and TRBJ2-2; possibly TRBD1 for D (6 bases). CDR3 length: 12 amino acids. V gave up 5 bases and J gave up 5 bases, with 9 bases separating them. Per the germline V gene, CDR1 is SQVTM and CDR2 is ANQGSEA. The chain's CDR3 is CSVPTGTGELFF. DNA for the CDR3: TGCAGCGTTCCGACAGGAACCGGGGAGCTGTTTTTT.